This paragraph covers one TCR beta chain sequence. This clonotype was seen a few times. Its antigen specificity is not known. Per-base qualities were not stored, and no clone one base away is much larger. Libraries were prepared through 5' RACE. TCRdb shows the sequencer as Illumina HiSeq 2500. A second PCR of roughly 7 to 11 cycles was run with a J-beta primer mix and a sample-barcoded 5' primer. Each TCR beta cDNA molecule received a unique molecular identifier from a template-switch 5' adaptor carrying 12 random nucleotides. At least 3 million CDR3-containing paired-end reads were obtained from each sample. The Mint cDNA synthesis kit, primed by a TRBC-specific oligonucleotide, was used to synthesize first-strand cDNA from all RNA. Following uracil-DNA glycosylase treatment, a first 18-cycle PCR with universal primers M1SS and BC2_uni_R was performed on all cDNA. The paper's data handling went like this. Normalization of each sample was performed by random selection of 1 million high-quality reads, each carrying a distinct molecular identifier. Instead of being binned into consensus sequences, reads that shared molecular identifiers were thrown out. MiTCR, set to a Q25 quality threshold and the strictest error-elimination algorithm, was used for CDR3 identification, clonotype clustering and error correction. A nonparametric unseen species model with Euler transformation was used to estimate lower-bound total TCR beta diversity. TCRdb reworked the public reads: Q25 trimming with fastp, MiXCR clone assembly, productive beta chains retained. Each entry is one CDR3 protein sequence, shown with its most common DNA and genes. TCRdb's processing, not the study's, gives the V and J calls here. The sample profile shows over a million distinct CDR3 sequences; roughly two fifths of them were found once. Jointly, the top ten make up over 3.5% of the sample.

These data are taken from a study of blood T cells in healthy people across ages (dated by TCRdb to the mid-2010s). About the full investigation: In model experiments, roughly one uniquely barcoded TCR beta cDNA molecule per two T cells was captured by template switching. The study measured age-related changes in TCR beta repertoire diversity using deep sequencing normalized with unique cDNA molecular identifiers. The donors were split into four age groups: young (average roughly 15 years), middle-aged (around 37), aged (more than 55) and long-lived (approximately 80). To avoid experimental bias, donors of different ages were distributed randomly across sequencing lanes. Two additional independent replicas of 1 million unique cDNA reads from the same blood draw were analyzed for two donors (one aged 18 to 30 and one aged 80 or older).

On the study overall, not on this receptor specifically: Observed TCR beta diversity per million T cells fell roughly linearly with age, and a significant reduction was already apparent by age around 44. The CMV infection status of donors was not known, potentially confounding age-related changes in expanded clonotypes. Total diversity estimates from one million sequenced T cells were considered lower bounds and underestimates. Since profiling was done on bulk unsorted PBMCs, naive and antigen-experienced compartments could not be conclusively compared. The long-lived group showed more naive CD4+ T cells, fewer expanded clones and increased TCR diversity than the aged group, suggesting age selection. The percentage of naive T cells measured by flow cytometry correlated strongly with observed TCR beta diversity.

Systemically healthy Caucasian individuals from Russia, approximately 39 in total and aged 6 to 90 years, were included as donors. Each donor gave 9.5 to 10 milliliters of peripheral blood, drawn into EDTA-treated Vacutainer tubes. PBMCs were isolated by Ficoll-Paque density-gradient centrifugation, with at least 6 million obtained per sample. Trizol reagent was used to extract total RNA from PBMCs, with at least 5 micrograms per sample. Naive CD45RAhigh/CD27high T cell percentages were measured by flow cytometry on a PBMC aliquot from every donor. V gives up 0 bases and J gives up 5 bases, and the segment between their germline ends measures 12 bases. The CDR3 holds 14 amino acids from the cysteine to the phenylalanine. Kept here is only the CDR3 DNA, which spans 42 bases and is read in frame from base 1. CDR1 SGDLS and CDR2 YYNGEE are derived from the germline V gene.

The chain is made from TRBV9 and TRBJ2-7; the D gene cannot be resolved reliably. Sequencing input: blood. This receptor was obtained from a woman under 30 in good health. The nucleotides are TGTGCCAGCAGCGTAGGGGGATTCCTAGACGAGCAGTACTTC. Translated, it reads CASSVGGFLDEQYF.